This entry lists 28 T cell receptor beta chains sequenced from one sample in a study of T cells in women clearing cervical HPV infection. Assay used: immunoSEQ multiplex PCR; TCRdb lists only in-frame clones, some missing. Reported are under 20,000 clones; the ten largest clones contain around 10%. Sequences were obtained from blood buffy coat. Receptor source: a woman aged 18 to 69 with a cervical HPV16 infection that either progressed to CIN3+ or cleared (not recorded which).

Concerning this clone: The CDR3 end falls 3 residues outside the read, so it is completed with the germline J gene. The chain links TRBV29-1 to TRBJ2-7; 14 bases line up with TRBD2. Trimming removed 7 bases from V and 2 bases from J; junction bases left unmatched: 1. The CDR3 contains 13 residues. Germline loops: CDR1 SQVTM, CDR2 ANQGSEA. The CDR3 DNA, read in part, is TGCAGCGCGGGACTAGCGGGAGCCTACGAG. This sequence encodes CSAGLAGAYE. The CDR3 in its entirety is CSAGLAGAYEQYF.

CDR3 amino acids: CSARDIGLGAVLKETQYF. Partial CDR3 DNA: TGCAGTGCTAGAGATATCGGTTTGGGGGCGGTGCTGAAAGAGACC. The rearrangement uses TRBV20-1 and TRBJ2-5; tentative D call: TRBD1 (6 bases). The read comes to an end 3 residues before the CDR3 does, leaving the germline J gene to fill in the end. V shed 0 bases and J shed 3 bases, with 23 bases lying between them. Germline loops: CDR1 DFQATT, CDR2 SNEGSKA (reference sequence). There are 18 residues in the CDR3.

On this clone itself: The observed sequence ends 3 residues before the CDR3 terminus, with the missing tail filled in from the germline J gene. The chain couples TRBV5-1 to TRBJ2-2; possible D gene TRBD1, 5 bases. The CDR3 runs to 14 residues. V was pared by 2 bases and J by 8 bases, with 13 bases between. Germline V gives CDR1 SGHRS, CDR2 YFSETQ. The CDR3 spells CASSFQGGSGELFF. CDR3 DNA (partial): TGCGCCAGCAGCTTCCAGGGCGGTTCTGGGGAG.

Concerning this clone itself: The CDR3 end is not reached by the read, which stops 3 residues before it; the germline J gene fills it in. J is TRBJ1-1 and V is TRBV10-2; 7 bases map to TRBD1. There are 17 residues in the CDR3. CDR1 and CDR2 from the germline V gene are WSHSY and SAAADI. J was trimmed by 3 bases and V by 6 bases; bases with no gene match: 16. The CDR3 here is CASRDPRGKKGDTEAFF. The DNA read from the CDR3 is TGCGCCAGCAGGGACCCCAGGGGGAAGAAAGGAGACACTGAA.

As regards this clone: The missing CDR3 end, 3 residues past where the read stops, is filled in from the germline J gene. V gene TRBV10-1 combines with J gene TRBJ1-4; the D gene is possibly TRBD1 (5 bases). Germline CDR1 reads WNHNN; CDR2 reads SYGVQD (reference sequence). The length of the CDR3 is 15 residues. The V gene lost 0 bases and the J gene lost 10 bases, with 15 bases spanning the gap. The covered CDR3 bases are TGCGCCAGCAGTGAGTCGGCAGGGTGGTCACGAAAA. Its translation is CASSESAGWSRK. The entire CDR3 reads CASSESAGWSRKLFF.

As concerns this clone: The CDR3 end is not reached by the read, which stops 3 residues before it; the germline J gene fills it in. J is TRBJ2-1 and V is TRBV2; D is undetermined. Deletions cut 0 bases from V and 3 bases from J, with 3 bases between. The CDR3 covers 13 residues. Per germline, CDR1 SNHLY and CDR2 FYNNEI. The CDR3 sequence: CASSEAYYNEQFF. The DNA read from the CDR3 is TGTGCCAGCAGTGAAGCTTACTACAATGAG. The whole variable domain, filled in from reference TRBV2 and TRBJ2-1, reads EPEVTQTPSHQVTQMGQEVILRCVPISNHLYFYWYRQILGQKVEFLVSFYNNEISEKSEIFDDQFSVERPDGSNFTLKIRSTKLEDSAMYFCASSEAYYNEQFFGPGTRLTVL.

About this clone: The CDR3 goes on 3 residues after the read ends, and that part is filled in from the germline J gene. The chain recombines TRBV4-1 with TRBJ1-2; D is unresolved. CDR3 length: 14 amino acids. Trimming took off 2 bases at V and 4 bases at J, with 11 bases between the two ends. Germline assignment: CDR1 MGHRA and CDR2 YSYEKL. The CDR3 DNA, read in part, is TGCGCCAGCAGCCAACGGTCAGGCGTCTATGGC. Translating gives CASSQRSGVYG. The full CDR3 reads CASSQRSGVYGYTF.

CDR3 in amino acids: CASSPQDRYGYTF. The sequenced part of the CDR3 DNA is TGTGCCAGCAGCCCACAGGATCGATATGGC. This chain joins TRBV14 and TRBJ1-2; TRBD1 might be the D (5 bases). The CDR3 end lies 3 residues beyond the end of the read and is filled in from the germline J gene. V was cut by 4 bases and J by 5 bases, with 11 bases left in between. The CDR3 runs to 13 residues. CDR1 SGHDN and CDR2 FVKESK come from the germline V gene.

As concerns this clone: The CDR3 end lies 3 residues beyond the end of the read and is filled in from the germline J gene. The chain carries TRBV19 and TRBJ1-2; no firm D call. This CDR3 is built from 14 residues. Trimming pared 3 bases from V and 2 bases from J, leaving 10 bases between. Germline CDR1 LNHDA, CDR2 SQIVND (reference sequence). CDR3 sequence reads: CASSIRMANYGYTF. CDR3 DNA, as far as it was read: TGTGCCAGTAGTATCAGGATGGCAAACTATGGC.

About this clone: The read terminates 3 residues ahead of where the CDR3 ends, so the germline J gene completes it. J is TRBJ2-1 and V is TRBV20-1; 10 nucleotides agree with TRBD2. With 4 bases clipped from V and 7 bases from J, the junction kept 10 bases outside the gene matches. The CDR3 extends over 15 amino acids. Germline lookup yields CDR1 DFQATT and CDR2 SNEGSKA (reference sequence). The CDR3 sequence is CSATSGAGGLNEQFF. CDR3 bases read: TGCAGTGCTACGAGTGGAGCGGGGGGGCTGAATGAG.

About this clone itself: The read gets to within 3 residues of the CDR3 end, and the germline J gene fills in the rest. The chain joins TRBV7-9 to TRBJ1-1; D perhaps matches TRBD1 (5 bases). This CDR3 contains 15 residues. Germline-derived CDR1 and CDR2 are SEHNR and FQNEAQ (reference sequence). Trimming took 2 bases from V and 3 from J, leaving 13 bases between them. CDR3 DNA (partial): TGTGCCAGCAGCTTAACCTTCGGGGGGGACACTGAA. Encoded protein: CASSLTFGGDTE. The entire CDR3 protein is CASSLTFGGDTEAFF.

The CDR3 spells CASTQTSPRDEQFF. The sequenced CDR3 bases are TGTGCCAGTACTCAGACTAGTCCCCGCGATGAG. The chain uses TRBV19 and TRBJ2-1; a weak D match, TRBD2 (6 bases). The read stops 3 residues short of the end of the CDR3; the missing end is completed from the germline J gene. The CDR3 runs to 14 residues. Germline loops: CDR1 LNHDA, CDR2 SQIVND (reference sequence). With 7 bases removed from V and 8 bases from J, the gap between germline ends came to 18 bases. The full variable domain, its missing parts supplied by reference TRBV19 and TRBJ2-1, is DGGITQSPKYLFRKEGQNVTLSCEQNLNHDAMYWYRQDPGQGLRLIYYSQIVNDFQKGDIAEGYSVSREKKESFPLTVTSAQKNPTAFYLCASTQTSPRDEQFFGPGTRLTVL.

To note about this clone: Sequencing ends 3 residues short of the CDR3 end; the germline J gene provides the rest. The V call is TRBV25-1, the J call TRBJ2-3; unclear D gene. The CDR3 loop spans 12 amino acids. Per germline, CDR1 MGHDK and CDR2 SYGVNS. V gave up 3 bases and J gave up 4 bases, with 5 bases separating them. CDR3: CASSDVADTQYF. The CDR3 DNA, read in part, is TGTGCCAGCAGTGATGTCGCAGATACG.

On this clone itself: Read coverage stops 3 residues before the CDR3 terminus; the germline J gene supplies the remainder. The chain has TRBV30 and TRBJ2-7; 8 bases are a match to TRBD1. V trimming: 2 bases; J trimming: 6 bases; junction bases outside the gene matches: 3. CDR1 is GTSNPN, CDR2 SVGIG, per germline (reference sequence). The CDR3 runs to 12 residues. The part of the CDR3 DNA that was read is TGTGCCTGGAGTCGAGGACAGGGCGAG. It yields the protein CAWSRGQGE. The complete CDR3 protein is CAWSRGQGEQYF. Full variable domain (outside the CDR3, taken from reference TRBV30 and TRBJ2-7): SQTIHQWPATLVQPVGSPLSLECTVEGTSNPNLYWYRQAAGRGLQLLFYSVGIGQISSEVPQNLSASRPQDRQFILSSKKLLLSDSGFYLCAWSRGQGEQYFGPGTRLTVT.

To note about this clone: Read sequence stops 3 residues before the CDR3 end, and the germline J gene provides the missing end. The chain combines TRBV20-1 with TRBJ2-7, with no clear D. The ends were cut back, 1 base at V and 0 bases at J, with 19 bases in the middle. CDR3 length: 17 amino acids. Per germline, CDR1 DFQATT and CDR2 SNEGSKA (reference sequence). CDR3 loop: CSARGRNGTWSSYEQYF. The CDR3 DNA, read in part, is TGCAGTGCTAGAGGGCGGAACGGAACCTGGAGCTCCTACGAG.

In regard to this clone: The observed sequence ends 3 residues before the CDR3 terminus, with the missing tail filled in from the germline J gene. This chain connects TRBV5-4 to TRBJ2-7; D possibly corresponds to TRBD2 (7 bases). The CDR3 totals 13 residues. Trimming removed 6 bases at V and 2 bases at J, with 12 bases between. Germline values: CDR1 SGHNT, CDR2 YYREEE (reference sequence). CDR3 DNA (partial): TGTGCCAGCAAGGGGGGGACAACCTACGAG. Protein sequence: CASKGGTTYE. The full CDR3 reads CASKGGTTYEQYF.

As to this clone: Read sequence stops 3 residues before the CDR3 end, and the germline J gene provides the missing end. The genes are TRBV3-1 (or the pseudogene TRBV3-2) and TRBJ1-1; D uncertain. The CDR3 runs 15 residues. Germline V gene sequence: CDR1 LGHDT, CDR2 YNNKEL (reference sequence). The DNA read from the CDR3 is TGTGCCAGCAGCCAAGAAACCAGGCCAAAAAACGGT. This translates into CASSQETRPKNG. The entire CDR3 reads CASSQETRPKNGAFF.

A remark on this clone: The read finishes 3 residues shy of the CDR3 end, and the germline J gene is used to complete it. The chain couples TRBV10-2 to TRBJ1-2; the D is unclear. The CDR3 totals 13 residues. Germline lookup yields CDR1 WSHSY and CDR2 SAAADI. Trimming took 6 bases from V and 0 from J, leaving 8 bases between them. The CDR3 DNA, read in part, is TGCGCCAGCAGAGACACCTCTAACTATGGC. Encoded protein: CASRDTSNYG. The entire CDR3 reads CASRDTSNYGYTF.

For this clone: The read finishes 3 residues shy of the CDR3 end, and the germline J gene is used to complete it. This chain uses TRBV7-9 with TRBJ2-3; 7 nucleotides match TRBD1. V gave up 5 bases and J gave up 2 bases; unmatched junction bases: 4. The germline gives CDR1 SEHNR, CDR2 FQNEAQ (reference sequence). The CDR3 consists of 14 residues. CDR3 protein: CASSPGGPTDTQYF. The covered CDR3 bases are TGTGCCAGCAGCCCAGGGGGTCCCACAGATACG.

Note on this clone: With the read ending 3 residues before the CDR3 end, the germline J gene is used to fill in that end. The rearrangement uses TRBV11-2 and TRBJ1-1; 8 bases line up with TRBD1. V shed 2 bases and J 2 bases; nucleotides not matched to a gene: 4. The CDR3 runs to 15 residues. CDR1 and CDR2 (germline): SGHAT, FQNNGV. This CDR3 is CASSLQGAPNTEAFF. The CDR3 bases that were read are TGTGCCAGCAGCTTACAGGGGGCCCCAAACACTGAA.

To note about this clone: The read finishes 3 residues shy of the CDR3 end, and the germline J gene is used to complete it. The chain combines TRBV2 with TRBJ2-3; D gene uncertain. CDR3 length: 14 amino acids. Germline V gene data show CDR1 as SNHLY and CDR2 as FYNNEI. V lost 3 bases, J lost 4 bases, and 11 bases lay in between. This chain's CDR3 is CASSEVPRADTQYF. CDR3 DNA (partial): TGTGCCAGCAGTGAGGTACCACGCGCAGATACG.

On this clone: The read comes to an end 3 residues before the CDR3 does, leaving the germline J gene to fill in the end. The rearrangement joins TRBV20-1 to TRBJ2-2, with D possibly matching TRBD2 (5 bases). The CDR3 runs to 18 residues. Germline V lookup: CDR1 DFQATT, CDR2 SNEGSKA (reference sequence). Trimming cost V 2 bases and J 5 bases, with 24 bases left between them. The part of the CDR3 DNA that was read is TGCAGTGCTAGACTACGCGCGGGCGGCTTAGAATTAACCGGGGAG. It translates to CSARLRAGGLELTGE. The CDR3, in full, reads CSARLRAGGLELTGELFF.

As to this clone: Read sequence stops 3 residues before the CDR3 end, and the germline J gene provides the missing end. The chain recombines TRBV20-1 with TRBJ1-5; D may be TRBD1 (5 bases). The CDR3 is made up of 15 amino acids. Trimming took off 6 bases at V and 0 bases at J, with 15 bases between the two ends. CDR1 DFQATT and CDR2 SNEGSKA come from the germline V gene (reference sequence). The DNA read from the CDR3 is TGCAGTGCAAGGGAGGGGTACTATAGCAATCAGCCC. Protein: CSAREGYYSNQP. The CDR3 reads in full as CSAREGYYSNQPQHF.

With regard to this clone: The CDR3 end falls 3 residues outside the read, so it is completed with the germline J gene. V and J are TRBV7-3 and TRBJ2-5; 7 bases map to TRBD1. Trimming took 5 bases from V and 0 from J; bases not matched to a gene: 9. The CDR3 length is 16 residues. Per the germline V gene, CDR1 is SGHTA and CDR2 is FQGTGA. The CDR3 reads CASSPESGQNQETQYF. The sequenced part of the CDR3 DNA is TGTGCCAGCAGCCCGGAATCGGGACAGAACCAAGAGACC. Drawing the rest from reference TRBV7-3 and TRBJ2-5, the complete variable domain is GAGVSQTPSNKVTEKGKYVELRCDPISGHTALYWYRQSLGQGPEFLIYFQGTGAADDSGLPNDRFFAVRPEGSVSTLKIQRTERGDSAVYLCASSPESGQNQETQYFGPGTRLLVL.

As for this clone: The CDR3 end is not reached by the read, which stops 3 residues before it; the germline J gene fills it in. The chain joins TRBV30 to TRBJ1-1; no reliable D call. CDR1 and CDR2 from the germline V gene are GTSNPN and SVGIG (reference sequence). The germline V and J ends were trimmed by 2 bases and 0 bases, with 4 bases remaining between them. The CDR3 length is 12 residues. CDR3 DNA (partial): TGTGCCTGGAGTCCGTTGAACACTGAA. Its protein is CAWSPLNTE. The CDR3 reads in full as CAWSPLNTEAFF.

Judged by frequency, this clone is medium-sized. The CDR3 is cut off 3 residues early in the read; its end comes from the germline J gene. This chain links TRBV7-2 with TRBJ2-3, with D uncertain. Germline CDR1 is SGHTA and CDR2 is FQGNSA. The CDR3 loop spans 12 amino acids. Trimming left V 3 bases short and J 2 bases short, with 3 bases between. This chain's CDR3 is CASSFYTDTQYF. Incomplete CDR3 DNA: TGTGCCAGCAGCTTCTACACAGATACG. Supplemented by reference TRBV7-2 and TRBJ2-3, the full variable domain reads GAGVSQSPSNKVTEKGKDVELRCDPISGHTALYWYRQSLGQGLEFLIYFQGNSAPDKSGLPSDRFSAERTGGSVSTLTIQRTQQEDSAVYLCASSFYTDTQYFGPGTRLTVL.

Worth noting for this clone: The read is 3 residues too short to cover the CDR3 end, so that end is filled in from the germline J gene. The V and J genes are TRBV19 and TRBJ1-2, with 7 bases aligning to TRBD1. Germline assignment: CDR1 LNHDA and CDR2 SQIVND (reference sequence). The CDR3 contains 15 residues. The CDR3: CASDSGQAGRGGYTF. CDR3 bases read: TGTGCCAGCGACTCAGGACAGGCGGGGAGGGGCGGC.

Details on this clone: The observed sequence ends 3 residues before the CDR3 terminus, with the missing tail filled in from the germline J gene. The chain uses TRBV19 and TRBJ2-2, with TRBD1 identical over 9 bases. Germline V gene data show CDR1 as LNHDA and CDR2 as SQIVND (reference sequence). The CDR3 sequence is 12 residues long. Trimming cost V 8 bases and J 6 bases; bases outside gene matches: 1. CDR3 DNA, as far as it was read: TGTGCCAGTGGGACAGGGTCCGGGGAG. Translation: CASGTGSGE. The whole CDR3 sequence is CASGTGSGELFF.